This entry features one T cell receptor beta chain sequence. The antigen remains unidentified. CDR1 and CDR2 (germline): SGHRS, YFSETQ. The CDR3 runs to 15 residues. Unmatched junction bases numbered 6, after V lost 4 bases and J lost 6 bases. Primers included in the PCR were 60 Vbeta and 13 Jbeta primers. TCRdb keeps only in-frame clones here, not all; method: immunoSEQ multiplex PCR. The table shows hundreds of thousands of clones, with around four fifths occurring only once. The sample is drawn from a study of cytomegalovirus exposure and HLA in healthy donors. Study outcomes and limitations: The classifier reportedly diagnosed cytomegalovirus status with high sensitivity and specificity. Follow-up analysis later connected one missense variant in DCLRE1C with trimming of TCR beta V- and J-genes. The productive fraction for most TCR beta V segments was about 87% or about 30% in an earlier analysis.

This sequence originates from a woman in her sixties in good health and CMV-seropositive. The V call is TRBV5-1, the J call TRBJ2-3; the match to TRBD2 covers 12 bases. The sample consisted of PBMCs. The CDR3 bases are TGCGCCAGCAGCGCCCGGACTAGCGGGGTGGATACGCAGTATTTT. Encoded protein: CASSARTSGVDTQYF.